The source of this T cell receptor (beta chain) is a study of blood T cell repertoires in COVID-19. CDR3 size: 12 residues. Trimming pared 8 bases from V and 8 bases from J, leaving 13 bases between. Germline V CDR1 and CDR2: ENHRY, SYGVKD. The assay was immunoSEQ multiplex PCR, and TCRdb's table has in-frame clones only and misses some. This table holds fewer than 350,000 clones, roughly 90% found once. Cohorts were assigned according to the clinical history that participants reported. Exposed volunteers were people who met a COVID-19 case within 2 weeks before study entry. Sequencing input: PBMCs or T cells enriched from blood (not recorded which). The rearrangement uses TRBV10-3 and TRBJ2-1, with TRBD2 as a possible D gene (6 bases). This TCR was recovered from a woman aged 30 to 39 who had been exposed to COVID-19. CDR3 DNA: TGTGCCATCGCCGATAGCGGCCATGAGCAGTTCTTC. Residues: CAIADSGHEQFF.